The rows below give T cell receptor beta chains drawn from one sample of a study of T cells after yellow fever vaccination. TCRdb re-called the 5' RACE reads with MiXCR, one entry per CDR3 protein. The sample holds around 300,000 distinct CDR3 sequences; about 4% are singletons and the top ten take 20% to 25%. The material was PBMCs, obtained 5 days after the yellow fever booster vaccination. The source is a man aged 18-30 years who received the YFV17D yellow fever vaccine. CDR3s include the opening cysteine and the closing phenylalanine or tryptophan. D genes are given only for firm matches. Expanded clones are given a class, and other clones once, few, many or no size at all.

d_call clone_size j_call v_call cdr3_aa cdr3_nt
- many TRBJ2-1 TRBV7-9 CASSLDQGRTYEQFF TGTGCCAGCAGCTTAGATCAGGGAAGAACGTATGAGCAGTTCTTC
- few TRBJ2-1 TRBV5-1 CASSLGWLANEQFF TGCGCCAGCAGCTTGGGGTGGTTGGCCAATGAGCAGTTCTTC
- - TRBJ2-5 TRBV6-5 CASSPISTIVRGAQETQYF TGTGCCAGCAGCCCTATTTCGACGATAGTTAGGGGGGCACAAGAGACCCAGTACTTC
TRBD1 many TRBJ1-1 TRBV7-9 CASRNDRGLVRPEAFF TGTGCCAGCAGGAACGACAGGGGGCTTGTGCGGCCTGAAGCTTTCTTT
- few TRBJ2-1 TRBV5-1 CASSQIRFGNEQFF TGCGCCAGCAGCCAGATACGGTTCGGGAATGAGCAGTTCTTC
TRBD1 few TRBJ2-5 TRBV24-1 CATGQGQTQYF TGTGCCACCGGACAGGGGCAGACCCAGTACTTC
TRBD2 many TRBJ2-1 TRBV11-2 CASSTPGLAGYNEQFF TGTGCCAGCAGCACTCCGGGACTAGCGGGCTACAATGAGCAGTTCTTC
TRBD1 - TRBJ1-4 TRBV7-6 CASSPRTGSEKLFF TGTGCCAGCAGCCCCCGGACAGGGAGTGAAAAACTGTTTTTT
TRBD2 many TRBJ2-3 TRBV7-2 CASSLVGGGSTDTQYF TGTGCCAGCAGCTTAGTCGGGGGGGGTAGCACAGATACGCAGTATTTT
- few TRBJ2-3 TRBV11-2 CASSPRGAGAADTQYF TGTGCCAGCAGCCCACGGGGGGCGGGGGCGGCAGATACGCAGTATTTT
- - TRBJ2-3 TRBV10-3 CAIKRGGGTDTQYF TGTGCCATCAAGAGGGGGGGTGGCACAGATACGCAGTATTTT
TRBD1 - TRBJ2-7 TRBV25-1 CASSNSRGTYEQYF TGTGCCAGCAGTAACTCCAGGGGGACCTACGAGCAGTACTTC
- - TRBJ1-1 TRBV5-1 CASSLDLGGTAFF TGCGCCAGCAGCTTGGATTTGGGGGGCACGGCTTTCTTT
TRBD2 many TRBJ2-3 TRBV7-8 CASSSAGGITDTQYF TGTGCCAGCAGCTCAGCGGGGGGGATCACAGATACGCAGTATTTT
TRBD1 - TRBJ1-2 TRBV29-1 CSVEDYRGRGYGYTF TGCAGCGTTGAAGACTACAGGGGTCGAGGCTATGGCTACACCTTC
TRBD2 many TRBJ2-3 TRBV7-2 CASSPRLAGDPDTQYF TGTGCCAGCAGCCCCAGACTAGCGGGGGACCCAGATACGCAGTATTTT
- many TRBJ1-1 TRBV12-3/TRBV12-4 CASSLGGVAEAFF TGTGCCAGCAGTTTAGGGGGGGTAGCTGAAGCTTTCTTT
TRBD1 few TRBJ1-1 TRBV6-5 CASSKSGQRRNTEAFF TGTGCCAGCAGCAAATCGGGACAGCGAAGAAACACTGAAGCTTTCTTT
- few TRBJ1-5 TRBV6-2/TRBV6-3 CASSSTTRVQPQHF TGTGCCAGCAGTTCAACAACTCGGGTGCAGCCCCAGCATTTT
TRBD2 - TRBJ2-3 TRBV10-3 CAISAGLSTDTQYF TGTGCCATATCAGCGGGGCTTAGCACAGATACGCAGTATTTT
- many TRBJ2-1 TRBV7-2 CASSVGTNNEQFF TGTGCCAGCAGCGTGGGGACGAACAATGAGCAGTTCTTC